The 25 T cell receptor beta chains below all came from one sample that was sequenced in a study of T cell changes during pregnancy in multiple sclerosis. Assay used: immunoSEQ multiplex PCR; TCRdb lists only in-frame clones, some missing. The sample consists of roughly 72,000 clones, around 94% of them appearing once. Sequences were derived from CD4+ T cells from peripheral blood mononuclear cells, sampled before pregnancy. Every receptor here comes from a female donor with multiple sclerosis, enrolled in a pregnancy study.

The chain has TRBV7-8 and TRBJ1-2; 11 nucleotides line up with TRBD1. The trim removed 5 bases at V and 6 bases at J, leaving 11 bases unmatched. The CDR3 contains 16 residues. CDR1 is SGHVS and CDR2 is FQNEAQ in the germline V gene. The CDR3, as DNA: TGTGCCAGCAGCCCTTGGACAGGGGGCCCTTTAAATGGCTACACCTTC. Translating it yields CASSPWTGGPLNGYTF.

The genes are TRBV11-3 and TRBJ2-2; D remains unclear. Germline CDR1 reads SGHNT; CDR2 reads YENEEA. CDR3 length equals 12 residues. V lost 5 bases and J 5 bases, leaving 6 bases between the germline ends. CDR3 DNA: TGTGCCAGCAGCCCCCCGACCGGGGAGCTGTTTTTT. Amino acid sequence: CASSPPTGELFF. The full variable domain, completed using reference TRBV11-3 and TRBJ2-2, is EAGVVQSPRYKIIEKKQPVAFWCNPISGHNTLYWYLQNLGQGPELLIRYENEEAVDDSQLPKDRFSAERLKGVDSTLKIQPAELGDSAVYLCASSPPTGELFFGEGSRLTVL.

The V gene is TRBV5-1, the J gene TRBJ1-6, with D perhaps matching TRBD1 (5 bases). The CDR3 runs 16 residues. Germline values: CDR1 SGHRS, CDR2 YFSETQ. Trimming stripped 0 bases from V and 8 bases from J, with 15 bases between. This CDR3 is CASSLGQPFVHSPLHF. In DNA, the CDR3 is TGCGCCAGCAGCTTGGGACAGCCTTTTGTCCATTCACCCCTCCACTTT.

The rearrangement joins TRBV6-4 to TRBJ1-5; D ambiguous. This CDR3 is 13 amino acids long. V lost 2 bases and J 10 bases, leaving 12 bases between the germline ends. Germline V lookup: CDR1 MRHNA, CDR2 SNTAGT. The CDR3 DNA is TGTGCCAGCAGTGACCAATCACCAGTTCCCCAGCATTTT. Translated: CASSDQSPVPQHF.

The chain is built from TRBV5-6 and TRBJ1-2, with a possible D match to TRBD1 (5 bases). With 0 bases removed from V and 4 bases from J, the gap between germline ends came to 13 bases. Germline lookup yields CDR1 SGHDT and CDR2 YYEEEE. The CDR3 loop spans 15 amino acids. The CDR3 region has the DNA TGTGCCAGCAGCTTGGCTGGAGGGGCGGTCTATGGCTACACCTTC. It is translated as CASSLAGGAVYGYTF.

The gene calls are TRBV2 and TRBJ2-1; tentatively, D is TRBD1 (6 bases). The germline V gene has CDR1 SNHLY and CDR2 FYNNEI. CDR3 size: 14 residues. V was cut by 8 bases and J by 4 bases, with 15 bases left in between. This chain's CDR3 is CASRQDQSYNEQFF. The CDR3 DNA reads as TGTGCCAGCCGACAGGACCAGTCTTACAATGAGCAGTTCTTC.

This chain uses TRBV9 with TRBJ1-1, with D possibly matching TRBD1 (6 bases). The germline gives CDR1 SGDLS, CDR2 YYNGEE. The CDR3 length is 19 residues. V lost 2 bases and J lost 0, with 23 bases in between. The CDR3 loop is CASSVLPGRTDRLNTEAFF. The CDR3, as DNA: TGTGCCAGCAGCGTCCTACCAGGGCGCACTGACAGGCTGAACACTGAAGCTTTCTTT.

This chain uses TRBV6-5 with TRBJ1-1, with D unclear. The germline CDR1 and CDR2 sequences are MNHEY and SVGAGI. This CDR3 is built from 14 residues. The ends were cut back, 4 bases at V and 4 bases at J, with 13 bases in the middle. This chain's CDR3 is CASSLNRDRTEAFF. The DNA of the CDR3 is TGTGCCAGCAGTTTAAACAGAGATCGCACTGAAGCTTTCTTT.

The V call is TRBV11-3, the J call TRBJ2-3, with no clear D. Germline V gene lookup returns CDR1 SGHNT and CDR2 YENEEA. V lost 2 bases to trimming and J lost 5 bases, with 5 bases between them. This CDR3 contains 12 residues. CDR3 in DNA: TGTGCCAGCAGCTTATCCGGAGATACGCAGTATTTT. Encoded protein: CASSLSGDTQYF.

V and J are TRBV7-8 and TRBJ2-1; 7 positions match TRBD2. The germline V gene has CDR1 SGHVS and CDR2 FQNEAQ. The CDR3 contains 15 residues. V lost 0 bases and J lost 6; bases outside the gene matches: 5. In nucleotides, the CDR3 is TGTGCCAGCAGCTTAGCCGCGGGAGTCGGCAATGAGCAGTTCTTC. Amino acid sequence: CASSLAAGVGNEQFF. Based on the CDR3 plus reference TRBV7-8 and TRBJ2-1, the full variable domain is GAGVSQSPRYKVAKRGQDVALRCDPISGHVSLFWYQQALGQGPEFLTYFQNEAQLDKSGLPSDRFFAERPEGSVSTLKIQRTQQEDSAVYLCASSLAAGVGNEQFFGPGTRLTVL.

This clone was detected only a few times. The rearrangement links TRBV6-1 to TRBJ1-1; D is possibly TRBD1 (5 bases). From germline, CDR1 is MNHNS and CDR2 SASEGT. V lost 2 bases and J lost 0, with 10 bases in between. This CDR3 spans 15 amino acids. DNA of the CDR3: TGTGCCAGCAGTGAACTGACAGCCCTGAACACTGAAGCTTTCTTT. Its protein is CASSELTALNTEAFF.

The V and J genes are TRBV25-1 and TRBJ1-3; a possible D gene is TRBD1 (5 bases). V shed 6 bases and J shed 2 bases, with 20 bases lying between them. The CDR3 is 17 residues long. The germline CDR1 and CDR2 sequences are MGHDK and SYGVNS. CDR3 protein: CASSRGLPTPTGNTIYF. The CDR3 DNA reads as TGTGCCAGCAGCCGGGGACTGCCTACCCCCACTGGAAACACCATATATTTT.

The chain combines TRBV7-3 with TRBJ2-7; maybe TRBD1 (6 bases). This CDR3 spans 13 amino acids. V dropped 4 bases and J dropped 3 bases, with 10 bases sitting between them. Per the germline V gene, CDR1 is SGHTA and CDR2 is FQGTGA. The CDR3 loop is CASSSRGGYEQYF. In DNA, the CDR3 is TGTGCCAGCAGCTCAAGAGGGGGCTACGAGCAGTACTTC.

The chain employs TRBV7-9 and TRBJ2-7; D is perhaps TRBD2 (6 bases). The V gene's germline CDR1 is SEHNR and CDR2 FQNEAQ (reference sequence). This CDR3 region has 15 residues. Trimming cost V 1 base and J 3 bases, with 13 bases left between them. Written as DNA, the CDR3 is TGTGCCAGCAGCTTAGTGGGGGGAGAGCGCTACGAGCAGTACTTC. Translated: CASSLVGGERYEQYF.

The rearrangement links TRBV18 to TRBJ2-7; 11 positions match TRBD2. The CDR3 totals 13 residues. With V trimmed by 8 bases and J by 4 bases, 4 bases remained unmatched. The V gene's germline CDR1 is KGHSH and CDR2 LQKENI. This CDR3 is CASQTSGKYEQYF. The CDR3, as DNA: TGTGCCAGCCAGACTAGCGGGAAATACGAGCAGTACTTC.

The chain has TRBV5-4 and TRBJ2-5; the D gene is possibly TRBD1 (5 bases). This CDR3 has 13 residues. Germline V gene lookup returns CDR1 SGHNT and CDR2 YYREEE (reference sequence). V lost 0 bases and J lost 4, with 7 bases in between. CDR3 residues: CASSLAQGETQYF. CDR3 nucleotide sequence: TGTGCCAGCAGCTTGGCGCAGGGAGAGACCCAGTACTTC.

This chain joins TRBV5-1 and TRBJ1-4; no clear D gene. CDR1 SGHRS and CDR2 YFSETQ come from the germline V gene. The CDR3 consists of 17 residues. The ends were cut back, 1 base at V and 4 bases at J, with 17 bases in the middle. CDR3 sequence: CASSLYPGMGFNEKLFF. CDR3 sequence (DNA): TGCGCCAGCAGCTTGTACCCAGGAATGGGCTTTAATGAAAAACTGTTTTTT. Using reference TRBV5-1 and TRBJ1-4 for the parts outside the CDR3, the full variable domain is KAGVTQTPRYLIKTRGQQVTLSCSPISGHRSVSWYQQTPGQGLQFLFEYFSETQRNKGNFPGRFSGRQFSNSRSEMNVSTLELGDSALYLCASSLYPGMGFNEKLFFGSGTQLSVL.

The CDR3 region is CASRTGGGTYTQYF. The CDR3 DNA follows: TGTGCCAGCAGAACAGGCGGGGGGACCTATACGCAGTATTTT. This chain links TRBV6-5 with TRBJ2-3, with 8 bases identical to TRBD2. After removal of 6 bases from V and 7 bases from J, the junction contained 9 bases not matched to a gene. The CDR3 has 14 residues. The germline V gene encodes CDR1 MNHEY and CDR2 SVGAGI.

The J gene is TRBJ2-1, the V gene TRBV2, with 7 bases matching TRBD1. CDR3 length: 13 amino acids. After removal of 6 bases from V and 8 bases from J, the junction contained 7 bases not matched to a gene. CDR1 SNHLY and CDR2 FYNNEI come from the germline V gene. CDR3 loop: CASRETGLHEQFF. The CDR3 coding sequence is TGTGCCAGCAGGGAGACAGGGCTTCATGAGCAGTTCTTC.

This clone was detected once. The gene calls are TRBV7-3 and TRBJ2-7, with TRBD1 identical over 7 bases. Germline V CDR1 and CDR2: SGHTA, FQGTGA. Trimming took 5 bases from V and 3 from J; bases not matched to a gene: 10. The CDR3 totals 15 residues. CDR3 coding DNA: TGTGCCAGCAGCCAGGGACAGAGTACATTCTACGAGCAGTACTTC. Translating it yields CASSQGQSTFYEQYF.

The genes are TRBV7-9 and TRBJ2-2, with TRBD2 as a possible D gene (5 bases). Germline V CDR1 and CDR2: SEHNR, FQNEAQ (reference sequence). Trimming stripped 2 bases from V and 7 bases from J, with 14 bases between. CDR3 size: 15 residues. The CDR3 spells CASSLTRGRGGELFF. Here the CDR3 DNA reads TGTGCCAGCAGCTTAACTAGAGGGAGAGGCGGGGAGCTGTTTTTT.

This clone has just one count. The chain is built from TRBV19 and TRBJ1-6; possible D gene TRBD1, 6 bases. Trimming left V 9 bases short and J 9 bases short, with 15 bases between. The CDR3 is 13 residues long. Germline V gene data show CDR1 as LNHDA and CDR2 as SQIVND (reference sequence). CDR3 in DNA: TGTGCCAGCTCTGACCCAGGGGTTTCACCCCTCCACTTT. Protein product: CASSDPGVSPLHF.

The rearrangement links TRBV11-2 to TRBJ2-1; 13 bases align to TRBD2. This CDR3 contains 16 residues. Trimming cost V 5 bases and J 6 bases; bases outside gene matches: 7. The V gene's germline CDR1 is SGHAT and CDR2 FQNNGV. This CDR3 is CASSPQLAGGFNEQFF. CDR3 in DNA: TGTGCCAGCAGCCCACAACTAGCGGGGGGGTTCAATGAGCAGTTCTTC.

This chain connects TRBV9 to TRBJ1-3; 9 bases match TRBD1. Germline trimming cut 5 bases from V and 0 bases from J; bases unmatched to any gene: 3. This CDR3 contains 15 residues. CDR1 and CDR2 from the germline V gene are SGDLS and YYNGEE. CDR3 region: CASSDRGNSGNTIYF. CDR3 sequence (DNA): TGTGCCAGCAGTGACAGGGGGAACTCTGGAAACACCATATATTTT. Based on the CDR3 plus reference TRBV9 and TRBJ1-3, the full variable domain is DSGVTQTPKHLITATGQRVTLRCSPRSGDLSVYWYQQSLDQGLQFLIQYYNGEERAKGNILERFSAQQFPDLHSELNLSSLELGDSALYFCASSDRGNSGNTIYFGEGSWLTVV.

The chain is built from TRBV18 and TRBJ1-5; 9 positions agree with TRBD1. Losses at the gene ends were 5 bases for V and 4 bases for J; bases not matched to a gene: 12. This CDR3 has 17 amino acids. CDR1 is KGHSH, CDR2 LQKENI, per germline. The CDR3 is CASSGTGTGRSNQPQHF. The CDR3 DNA reads as TGTGCCAGCTCAGGTACCGGGACAGGGAGATCGAATCAGCCCCAGCATTTT.